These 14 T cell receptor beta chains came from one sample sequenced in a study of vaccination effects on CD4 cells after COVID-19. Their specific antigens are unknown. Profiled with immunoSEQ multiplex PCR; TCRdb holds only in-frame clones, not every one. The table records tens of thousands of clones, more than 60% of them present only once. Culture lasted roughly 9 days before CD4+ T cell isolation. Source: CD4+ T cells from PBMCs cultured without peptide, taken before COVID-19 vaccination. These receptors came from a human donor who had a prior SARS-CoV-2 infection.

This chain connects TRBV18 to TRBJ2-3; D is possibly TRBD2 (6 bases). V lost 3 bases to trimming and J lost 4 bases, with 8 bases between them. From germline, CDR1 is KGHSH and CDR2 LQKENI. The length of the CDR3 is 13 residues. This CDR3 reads CASSPDYSDTQYF. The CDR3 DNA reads TGTGCCAGCTCACCGGACTACTCAGATACGCAGTATTTT.

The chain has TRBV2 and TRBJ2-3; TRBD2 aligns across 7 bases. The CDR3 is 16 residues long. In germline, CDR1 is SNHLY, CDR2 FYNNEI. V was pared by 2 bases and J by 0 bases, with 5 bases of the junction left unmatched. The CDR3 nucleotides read TGTGCCAGCAGTGAATTGGCTAGCGGTAGCACAGATACGCAGTATTTT. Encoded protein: CASSELASGSTDTQYF.

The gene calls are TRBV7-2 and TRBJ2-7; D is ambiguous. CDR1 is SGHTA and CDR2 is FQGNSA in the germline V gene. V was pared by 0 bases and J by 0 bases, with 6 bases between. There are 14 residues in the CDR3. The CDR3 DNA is TGTGCCAGCAGCTTAGCGGTTCACTCCTACGAGCAGTACTTC. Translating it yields CASSLAVHSYEQYF.

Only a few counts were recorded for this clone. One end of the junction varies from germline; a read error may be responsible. The chain's CDR3 is CWAGLAGGPGYEQYF. CDR3 in DNA: TGCTGGGCAGGTCTAGCGGGAGGGCCGGGGTACGAGCAGTACTTC. The chain couples TRBV28 to TRBJ2-7; 12 bases fit TRBD2. The CDR3 totals 15 residues. CDR1 and CDR2 (germline): MDHEN, SYDVKM.

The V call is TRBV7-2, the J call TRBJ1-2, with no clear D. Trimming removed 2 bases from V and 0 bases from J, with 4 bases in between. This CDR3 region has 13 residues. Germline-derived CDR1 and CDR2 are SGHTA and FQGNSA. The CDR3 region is CASSLQPNYGYTF. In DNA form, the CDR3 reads TGTGCCAGCAGCTTACAACCTAACTATGGCTACACCTTC.

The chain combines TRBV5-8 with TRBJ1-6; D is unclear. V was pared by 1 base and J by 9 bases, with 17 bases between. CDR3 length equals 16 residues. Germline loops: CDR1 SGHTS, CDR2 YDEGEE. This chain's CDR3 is CASSLSGNYGGSPLHF. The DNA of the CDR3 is TGTGCCAGCAGCTTGTCGGGGAATTATGGTGGTTCACCCCTCCACTTT. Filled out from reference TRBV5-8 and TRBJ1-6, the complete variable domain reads EAGVTQSPTHLIKTRGQQATLRCSPISGHTSVYWYQQALGLGLQFLLWYDEGEERNRGNFPPRFSGRQFPNYSSELNVNALELEDSALYLCASSLSGNYGGSPLHFGNGTRLTVT.

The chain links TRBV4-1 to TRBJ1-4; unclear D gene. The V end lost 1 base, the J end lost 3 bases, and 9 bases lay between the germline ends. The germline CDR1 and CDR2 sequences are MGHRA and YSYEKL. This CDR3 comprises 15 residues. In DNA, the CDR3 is TGCGCCAGCAGCCAAGTGGCTGGGCCTAATGAAAAACTGTTTTTT. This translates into CASSQVAGPNEKLFF.

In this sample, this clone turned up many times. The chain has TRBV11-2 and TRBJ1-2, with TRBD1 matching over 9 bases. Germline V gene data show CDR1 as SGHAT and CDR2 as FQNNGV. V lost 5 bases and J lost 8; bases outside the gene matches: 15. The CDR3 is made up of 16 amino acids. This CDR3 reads CASSGLRSGQGQGYTF. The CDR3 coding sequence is TGTGCCAGCAGCGGATTGAGATCGGGACAGGGTCAAGGCTACACCTTC.

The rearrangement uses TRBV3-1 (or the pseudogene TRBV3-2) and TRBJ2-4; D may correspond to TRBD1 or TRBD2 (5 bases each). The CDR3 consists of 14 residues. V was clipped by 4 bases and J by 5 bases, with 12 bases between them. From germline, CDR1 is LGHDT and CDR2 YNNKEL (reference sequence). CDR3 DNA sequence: TGTGCCAGCAGCCCATCGGGGCCGGAAAACATTCAGTACTTC. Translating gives CASSPSGPENIQYF.

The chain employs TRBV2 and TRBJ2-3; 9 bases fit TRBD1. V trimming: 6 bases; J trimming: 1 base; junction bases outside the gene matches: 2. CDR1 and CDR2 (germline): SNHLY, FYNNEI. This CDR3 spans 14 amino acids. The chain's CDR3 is CASRWDRGTDTQYF. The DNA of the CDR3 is TGTGCCAGCAGATGGGACAGGGGCACAGATACGCAGTATTTT.

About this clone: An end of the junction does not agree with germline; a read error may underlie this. The CDR3 bases are TGTGCCAGCAGCTTAGTCTACGGTGGGGTCAACGTCCTGACTTTC. This gives the protein CASSLVYGGVNVLTF. V and J are TRBV11-1 and TRBJ2-6; D uncertain. CDR1 and CDR2 (germline): SGHAT, FQDESV (reference sequence). This CDR3 has 15 amino acids.

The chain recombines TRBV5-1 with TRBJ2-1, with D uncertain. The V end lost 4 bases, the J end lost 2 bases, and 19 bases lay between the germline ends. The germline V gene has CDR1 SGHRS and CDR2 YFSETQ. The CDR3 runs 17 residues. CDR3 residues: CASSPAQPWVPYNEQFF. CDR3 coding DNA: TGCGCCAGCAGCCCAGCCCAGCCCTGGGTCCCCTACAATGAGCAGTTCTTC.

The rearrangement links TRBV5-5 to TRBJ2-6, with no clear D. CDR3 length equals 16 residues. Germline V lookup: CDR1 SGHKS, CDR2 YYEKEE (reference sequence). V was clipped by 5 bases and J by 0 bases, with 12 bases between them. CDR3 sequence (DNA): TGTGCCAGCAGTTCGGGTCTCAGCTCTGGGGCCAACGTCCTGACTTTC. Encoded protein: CASSSGLSSGANVLTF.

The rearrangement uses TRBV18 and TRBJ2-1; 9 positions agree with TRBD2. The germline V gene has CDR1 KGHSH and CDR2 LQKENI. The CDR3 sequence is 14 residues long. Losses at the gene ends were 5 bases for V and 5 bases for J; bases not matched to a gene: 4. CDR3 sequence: CASSRLAENNEQFF. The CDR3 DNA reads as TGTGCCAGCTCAAGACTAGCGGAAAACAATGAGCAGTTCTTC. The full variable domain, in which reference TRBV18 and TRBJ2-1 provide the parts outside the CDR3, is NAGVMQNPRHLVRRRGQEARLRCSPMKGHSHVYWYRQLPEEGLKFMVYLQKENIIDESGMPKERFSAEFPKEGPSILRIQQVVRGDSAAYFCASSRLAENNEQFFGPGTRLTVL.